This T cell receptor beta chain originates from a study of blood T cell repertoires in COVID-19. Study-level background: Specimens from acute and convalescent COVID-19 originated in the United States, Italy and Spain. The cDNA or gDNA used as material had been derived from T cells, B-cell-depleted T cells, or PBMCs.

Germline V gene data show CDR1 as SGHVS and CDR2 as FNYEAQ. Unmatched junction bases numbered 12, after V lost 5 bases and J lost 3 bases. The CDR3 spans 16 residues. Clones were read by immunoSEQ multiplex PCR, and TCRdb kept only the in-frame ones, dropping some. This table has 60,000 to 90,000 clones, approximately 74% appearing once. Input material: peripheral blood. The rearrangement joins TRBV7-6 to TRBJ2-7, with 8 bases that match TRBD2. This sequence was found in a human donor with acute or convalescent COVID-19. The donor label of this sample is uncertain. As DNA, the CDR3 is TGTGCCAGCAGCCCTACCGGGGGTAGCGGGATCTACGAGCAGTACTTC. Encoded protein: CASSPTGGSGIYEQYF.